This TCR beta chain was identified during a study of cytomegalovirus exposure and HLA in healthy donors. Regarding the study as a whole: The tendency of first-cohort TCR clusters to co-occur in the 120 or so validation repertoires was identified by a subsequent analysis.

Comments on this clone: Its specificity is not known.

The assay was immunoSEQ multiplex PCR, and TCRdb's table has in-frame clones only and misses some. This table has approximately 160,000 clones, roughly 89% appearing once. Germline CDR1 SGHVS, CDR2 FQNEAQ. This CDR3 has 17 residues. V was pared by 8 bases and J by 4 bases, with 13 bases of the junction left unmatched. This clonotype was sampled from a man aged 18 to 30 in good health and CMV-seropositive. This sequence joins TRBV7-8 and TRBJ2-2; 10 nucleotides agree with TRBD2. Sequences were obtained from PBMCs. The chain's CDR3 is CASETSGTTPGTGELFF. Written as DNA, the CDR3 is TGTGCCAGCGAAACTAGCGGGACTACCCCAGGCACCGGGGAGCTGTTTTTT.